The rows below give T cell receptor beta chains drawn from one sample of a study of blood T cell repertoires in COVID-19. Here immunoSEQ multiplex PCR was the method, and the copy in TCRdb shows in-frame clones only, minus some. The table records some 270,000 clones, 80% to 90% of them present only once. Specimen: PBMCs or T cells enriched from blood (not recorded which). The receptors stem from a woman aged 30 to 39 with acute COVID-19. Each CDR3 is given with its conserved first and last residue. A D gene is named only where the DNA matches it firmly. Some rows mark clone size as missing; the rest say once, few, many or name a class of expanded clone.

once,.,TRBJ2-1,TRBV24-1,TGTGCCACCAGTGATTTAGGGAGCTCCTACAATGAGCAGTTCTTC,CATSDLGSSYNEQFF
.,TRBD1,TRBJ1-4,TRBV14,TGTGCCAGCAGCCAACGGGACAGGGGAAAGTTTTATGAAAAACTGTTTTTT,CASSQRDRGKFYEKLFF
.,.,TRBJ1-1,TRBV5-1,TGCGCCAGCACCCAGGGCTGGGGTGTCACTGAAGCTTTCTTT,CASTQGWGVTEAFF
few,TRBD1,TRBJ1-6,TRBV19,TGTGCCAGTTCGAGGATTAACAGGGGCCGTGCGTTTTCACCCCTCCACTTT,CASSRINRGRAFSPLHF
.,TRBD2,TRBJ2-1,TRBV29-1,TGCAGCGTTGAGGCTAGCGGGAGGAGTGAGCAGTTCTTC,CSVEASGRSEQFF
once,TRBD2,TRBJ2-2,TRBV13,TGTGCCAGCAGCCTACGCGGGGGAAACGGGGAGCTGTTTTTT,CASSLRGGNGELFF
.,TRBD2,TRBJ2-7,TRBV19,TGTGCTGCTAGCGGGCCCTCCTACGAGCAGTACTTC,CAASGPSYEQYF
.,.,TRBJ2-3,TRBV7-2,TGTGCCAGCAGCTTAGCGTTGGGGCCAACAGATACGCAGTATTTT,CASSLALGPTDTQYF
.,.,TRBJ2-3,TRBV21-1,TGTGCCAGCAGCAAAGCCTTGGGACCTAGCGTGGGAGATACGCAGTATTTT,CASSKALGPSVGDTQYF
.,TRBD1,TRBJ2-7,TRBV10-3,TGTGCCATCAGTGCATCCGGGACAGCTGAGCAGTACTTC,CAISASGTAEQYF
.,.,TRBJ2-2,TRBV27,TGTGCCAGCAGTTTCGGGTGGACCGGGGAGCTGTTTTTT,CASSFGWTGELFF
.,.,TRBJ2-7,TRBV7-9,TGTGCCAGCAGCGTCCACGGGGATTTGGACGAGCAGTACTTC,CASSVHGDLDEQYF
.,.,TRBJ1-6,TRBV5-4,TGTGCCAGCAGCCGGGACTCAAGTTCACCCCTCCACTTT,CASSRDSSSPLHF
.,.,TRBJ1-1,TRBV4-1,TGCGCCAGCAGCCAAGCGGACAGGAACACTGAAGCTTTCTTT,CASSQADRNTEAFF
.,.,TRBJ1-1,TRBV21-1,TGTGCCAGCAGCAAAGGAAGCTCTTCGGGGATGAACACTGAAGCTTTCTTT,CASSKGSSSGMNTEAFF
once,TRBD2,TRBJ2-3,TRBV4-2,TGTGCCAGCAGCCAAGATTCCGCGGGACTAGGAGGTAACACAGATACGCAGTATTTT,CASSQDSAGLGGNTDTQYF
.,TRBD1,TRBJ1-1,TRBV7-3,TGTGCCAGCAGCTTAAACGGGGACAGGACGCAGGGCGAAGCTTTCTTT,CASSLNGDRTQGEAFF
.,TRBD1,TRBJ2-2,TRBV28,TGTGCCAGCAGTTCACCTGGACAGGGGGCGATCGGGGAGCTGTTTTTT,CASSSPGQGAIGELFF
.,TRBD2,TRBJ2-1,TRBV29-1,TGCAGCGTTGAAGGACTAGCGGGAGTAAAGGGTGAGCAGTTCTTC,CSVEGLAGVKGEQFF
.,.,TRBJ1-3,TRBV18,TGTGCCAGCTCACCAACAGGACCATCGAGCTCTGGAAACACCATATATTTT,CASSPTGPSSSGNTIYF
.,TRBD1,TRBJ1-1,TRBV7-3,TGTGCCAGCAGCTCACGTCCCGGGACAGGGTTAGGCACTGAAGCTTTCTTT,CASSSRPGTGLGTEAFF
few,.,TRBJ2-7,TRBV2,TGTGCCAGCAGTGTGGACAGCCAGCAGTACTTC,CASSVDSQQYF
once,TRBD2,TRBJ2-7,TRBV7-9,TGTGCCAGCAGCTTAGTTCGCGGGGGGGTCTACGAGCAGTACTTC,CASSLVRGGVYEQYF
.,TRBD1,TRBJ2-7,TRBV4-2,TGTGCCAGCAGCCAGTGGACAGGAACCTACGAGCAGTACTTC,CASSQWTGTYEQYF
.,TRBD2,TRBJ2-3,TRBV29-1,TGCAGCCCCCTAGCGGGATTGACAGATACGCAGTATTTT,CSPLAGLTDTQYF
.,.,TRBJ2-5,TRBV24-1,TGTGCCACCAGTGACTCCAAAGAAGGGGGAGTTGTTTTAAAAGAGACCCAGTACTTC,CATSDSKEGGVVLKETQYF
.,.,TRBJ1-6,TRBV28,TGTGCCAGTAACCCCAATGGCCAGGGCAATTCACCCCTCCACTTT,CASNPNGQGNSPLHF
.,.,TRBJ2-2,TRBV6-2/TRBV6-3,TGTGCCAGCAGTCCAGGGGGGAGGGAGCTGTTTTTT,CASSPGGRELFF